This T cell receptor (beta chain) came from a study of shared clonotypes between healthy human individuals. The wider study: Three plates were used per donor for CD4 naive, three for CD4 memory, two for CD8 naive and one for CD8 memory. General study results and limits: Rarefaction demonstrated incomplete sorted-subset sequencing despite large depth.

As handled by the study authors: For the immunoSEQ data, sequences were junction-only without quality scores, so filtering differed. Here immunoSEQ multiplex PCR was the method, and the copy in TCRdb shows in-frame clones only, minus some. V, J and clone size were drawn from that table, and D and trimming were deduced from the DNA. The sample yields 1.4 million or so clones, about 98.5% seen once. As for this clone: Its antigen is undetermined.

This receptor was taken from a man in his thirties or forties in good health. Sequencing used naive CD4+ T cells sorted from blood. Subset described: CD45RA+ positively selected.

In nucleotides, the CDR3 is TGTGCCAGCAGTGAGCATCTAGGGCGGGTGTTGTTCTACAATGAGCAGTTCTTC. Translated, it gives CASSEHLGRVLFYNEQFF. The gene calls are TRBV6-1 and TRBJ2-1; D is possibly TRBD2 (5 bases). Germline CDR1 reads MNHNS; CDR2 reads SASEGT. The length of the CDR3 is 18 residues. The V gene lost 3 bases and the J gene lost 3 bases, with 21 bases spanning the gap.